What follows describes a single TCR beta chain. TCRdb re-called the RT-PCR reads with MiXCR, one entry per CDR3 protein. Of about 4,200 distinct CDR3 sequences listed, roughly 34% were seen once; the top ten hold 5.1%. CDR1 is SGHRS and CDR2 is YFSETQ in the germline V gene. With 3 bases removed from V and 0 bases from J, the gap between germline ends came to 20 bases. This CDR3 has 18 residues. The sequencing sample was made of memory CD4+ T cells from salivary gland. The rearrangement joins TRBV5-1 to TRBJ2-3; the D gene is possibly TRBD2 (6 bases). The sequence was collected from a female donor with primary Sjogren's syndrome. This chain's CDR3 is CASSSTTSSDASTDTQYF. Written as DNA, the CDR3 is TGCGCCAGCAGCTCAACGACCTCTAGCGACGCTAGCACAGATACGCAGTATTTT.